The TCR beta chain described here comes from a study of T cells after yellow fever vaccination. 5'RACE template switching produced TCR cDNA carrying a universal primer site and UMIs. TCRdb redid the calling of the 5' RACE reads with MiXCR, one entry per CDR3 protein. The sample includes around 590,000 distinct CDR3 sequences, more than 9% of them seen just once. The CDR3 extends over 13 amino acids. Trimming left V 7 bases short and J 0 bases short, with 10 bases between. CDR1 and CDR2 from the germline V gene are SGHAT and FQNNGV. The study's findings and limits: It was the secondary response that reached its peak faster, day 5 versus 15, but it was weaker. The study noted that FACS-sorted repertoires could contain abundant clonotypes contaminating from the bulk population.

This clonotype was observed a few times. Its antigen is unknown. The rearrangement links TRBV11-2 to TRBJ2-7; D is ambiguous. This clonotype was sampled from a man in his thirties or forties who received the YFV17D yellow fever vaccine. Sequences were derived from PBMCs, sampled on the day of the yellow fever booster vaccination. The chain's CDR3 is CASNELASYEQYF. The CDR3 nucleotides read TGTGCCAGCAACGAACTTGCCTCCTACGAGCAGTACTTC.